The present entry profiles one T cell receptor (beta chain) with its context. Repertoires were generated with immunoSEQ multiplex PCR, while TCRdb's copy carries only in-frame clones and drops some. Among roughly 410,000 clones listed, 89% were seen once. These data are taken from a study of blood T cell repertoires in COVID-19. Germline V gives CDR1 SGDLS, CDR2 YYNGEE. The germline V and J ends were trimmed by 4 bases and 4 bases, with 21 bases remaining between them. The CDR3 runs to 17 residues. The rearrangement uses TRBV9 and TRBJ1-3; no definite D call. The clonotype comes from a man aged 35-49 years with acute or convalescent COVID-19. Sequenced sample: peripheral blood. The CDR3 sequence: CASSSAVVDGYGNTIYF. The CDR3 bases are TGTGCCAGCAGCTCAGCGGTCGTTGATGGTTACGGAAACACCATATATTTT.